The rows below give T cell receptor beta chains drawn from one sample of a study of T cell changes during pregnancy in multiple sclerosis. The repertoire was sequenced with immunoSEQ multiplex PCR; TCRdb's copy has only in-frame clones and lacks some. The sample carries 65,000 to 85,000 clones, 80% to 95% recorded once. Sequencing used CD4+ T cells from peripheral blood mononuclear cells, obtained after pregnancy. The receptors were sampled from a female donor with multiple sclerosis, enrolled in a pregnancy study. The CDR3 runs from the conserved cysteine through the conserved F or W. D genes are given only for firm matches. The listing skips clone size in some rows; elsewhere it reads once, few, many or a size class.

TRBJ2-7,TRBV19,.,.,CASSSSSYEQYF,TGTGCCAGTAGTTCCTCCTCCTACGAGCAGTACTTC
TRBJ1-4,TRBV30,TRBD1,.,CAWSNGDRGEKLFF,TGTGCCTGGAGTAACGGGGACAGGGGTGAAAAACTGTTTTTT
TRBJ1-1,TRBV29-1,.,.,CSLKASLNTEAFF,TGCAGCCTAAAGGCTAGTTTGAACACTGAAGCTTTCTTT
TRBJ2-7,TRBV5-6,TRBD1,.,CASSLAQGYEQYF,TGTGCCAGCAGCTTGGCACAGGGGTACGAGCAGTACTTC
TRBJ2-1,TRBV7-3,TRBD2,.,CASSKRSGSSHEQFF,TGTGCCAGCAGCAAAAGGAGCGGGAGCAGCCATGAGCAGTTCTTC
TRBJ2-7,TRBV27,TRBD1,.,CASRRTGGYEQYF,TGTGCCAGCAGGCGGACAGGGGGCTACGAGCAGTACTTC
TRBJ2-3,TRBV6-1,.,.,CASRTTTGLTDTQYF,TGTGCCAGCAGAACTACTACAGGTCTCACAGATACGCAGTATTTT
TRBJ2-1,TRBV5-6,.,.,CASSLVGEQFF,TGTGCCAGCAGCTTGGTCGGGGAGCAGTTCTTC
TRBJ2-7,TRBV5-1,.,.,CASSLVGTLREQYF,TGCGCCAGCAGCTTGGTGGGGACACTCCGAGAGCAGTACTTC
TRBJ2-1,TRBV28,TRBD2,once,CASATSVNEQFF,TGTGCCAGCGCGACTAGCGTCAATGAGCAGTTCTTC
TRBJ2-7,TRBV7-2,.,.,CASSSRGFHEQYF,TGTGCCAGCAGCTCCCGAGGGTTCCACGAGCAGTACTTC
TRBJ2-5,TRBV30,.,.,CAWSLLRSGETQYF,TGTGCCTGGAGTCTGTTGCGCTCAGGAGAGACCCAGTACTTC
TRBJ2-1,TRBV7-9,.,.,CASSLGVVAESSYNEQFF,TGTGCCAGCAGCTTAGGAGTAGTAGCGGAGAGCTCCTACAATGAGCAGTTCTTC
TRBJ2-7,TRBV4-2,.,.,CASSQLPTGRQEQYF,TGTGCCAGCAGCCAACTGCCGACAGGGAGGCAAGAGCAGTACTTC
TRBJ2-2,TRBV11-3,.,.,CASSEQGYTGELFF,TGTGCCAGCAGCGAACAGGGTTACACCGGGGAGCTGTTTTTT
TRBJ2-2,TRBV28,.,.,CASSLVDSGYGGELFF,TGTGCCAGCAGCTTGGTGGATTCAGGGTACGGCGGGGAGCTGTTTTTT
TRBJ1-5,TRBV28,TRBD1,.,CASTKTGGQHQPQHF,TGTGCCAGCACCAAGACAGGGGGTCAACATCAGCCCCAGCATTTT
TRBJ1-2,TRBV28,.,few,CASSLSGTTRRGYTF,TGTGCCAGCAGTTTATCCGGGACAACACGAAGAGGCTACACCTTC
TRBJ2-1,TRBV5-4,.,.,CASSLTGITYNEQFF,TGTGCCAGCAGCTTGACGGGGATCACATACAATGAGCAGTTCTTC
TRBJ2-7,TRBV5-1,.,once,CASRRVTEVSYEQYF,TGCGCCAGCAGAAGGGTGACAGAAGTATCCTACGAGCAGTACTTC
TRBJ1-2,TRBV6-1,TRBD1,.,CANDRGDYGYTF,TGTGCCAACGACAGGGGCGACTATGGCTACACCTTC
TRBJ2-7,TRBV9,TRBD2,.,CASSVEPGGLGEQYF,TGTGCCAGCAGCGTAGAGCCGGGGGGTCTAGGCGAGCAGTACTTC
TRBJ1-1,TRBV2,.,.,CASSVQGYTEAFF,TGTGCCAGCAGTGTTCAGGGGTACACTGAAGCTTTCTTT
TRBJ2-5,TRBV10-3,TRBD2,.,CAISEVAGGQETQYF,TGTGCCATCAGTGAGGTAGCGGGGGGACAAGAGACCCAGTACTTC
TRBJ1-2,TRBV9,TRBD1,.,CASSGRGQNYGYTF,TGTGCCAGCAGCGGGCGGGGACAGAACTATGGCTACACCTTC
TRBJ2-7,TRBV6-1,.,.,CASSEVGDIHEQYF,TGTGCCAGCAGTGAAGTAGGGGATATCCACGAGCAGTACTTC
TRBJ1-1,TRBV7-9,.,.,CASSDGEYTEAFF,TGTGCCAGCAGCGATGGGGAGTACACTGAAGCTTTCTTT
TRBJ2-3,TRBV30,.,once,CAWTLTVPTDTQYF,TGTGCCTGGACCCTGACTGTCCCCACAGATACGCAGTATTTT
TRBJ1-1,TRBV6-1,.,few,CASSESVQTRAFF,TGTGCCAGCAGTGAATCAGTACAGACTAGAGCTTTCTTT
TRBJ2-1,TRBV5-8,.,.,CASSLDRGGHNEQFF,TGTGCCAGCAGCTTGGATAGGGGGGGCCACAATGAGCAGTTCTTC
TRBJ2-3,TRBV2,.,.,CASSEARRTDTQYF,TGTGCCAGCAGTGAAGCGCGTCGCACAGATACGCAGTATTTT